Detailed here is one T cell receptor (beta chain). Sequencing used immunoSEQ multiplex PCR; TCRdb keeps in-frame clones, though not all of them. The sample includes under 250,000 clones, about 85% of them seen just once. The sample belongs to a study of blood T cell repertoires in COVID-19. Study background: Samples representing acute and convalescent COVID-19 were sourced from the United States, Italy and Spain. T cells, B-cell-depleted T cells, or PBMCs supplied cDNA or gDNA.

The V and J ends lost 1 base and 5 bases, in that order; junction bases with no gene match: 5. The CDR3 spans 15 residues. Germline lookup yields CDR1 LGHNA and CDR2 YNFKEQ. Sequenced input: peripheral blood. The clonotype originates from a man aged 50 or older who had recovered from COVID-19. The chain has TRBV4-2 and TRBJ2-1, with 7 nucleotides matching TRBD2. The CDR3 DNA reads TGTGCCAGCAGCCAAGGGGGCAGCGGGGACAATGAGCAGTTCTTC. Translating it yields CASSQGGSGDNEQFF.